This TCR beta chain was sequenced for a study of T cells in Graves' hyperthyroidism and ophthalmopathy. Whole-study results and caveats: A model of 13 V-J pairs discriminated ophthalmopathy from stable hyperthyroidism.

Authors of the study amplified TCR beta CDR3 regions from RNA transcripts. The study used the HTBI primer set for a first-round RT-PCR of the TCR CDR3. TCRdb analysed the multiplex PCR reads with MiXCR anew, one entry per CDR3 protein. The sample has about 640,000 distinct CDR3 sequences; approximately 15% are singletons. Inclusion characteristics of ophthalmopathy patients comprised a Clinical Activity Score of at least 3, a NOSPECS grade of at least 4, and duration under 3 months. PBMCs stemmed from over 7.5 ml fresh peripheral blood. This CDR3 contains 13 residues. Germline loops: CDR1 MGHRA, CDR2 YSYEKL. Trimming took 5 bases from V and 4 from J, leaving 12 bases between them. As for this clonotype: The target antigen is unknown.

This TCR was sampled from a woman in her fifties or sixties with Graves' ophthalmopathy. Sequenced material: blood. The genes are TRBV4-1 and TRBJ2-7; D is perhaps TRBD1 (5 bases). The CDR3 reads CASSEKNRYEQYF. CDR3 DNA: TGCGCCAGCAGCGAGAAGAACAGGTACGAGCAGTACTTC.